This TCR beta chain was profiled in a study of molecular identifiers for immune sequencing clone quantification. Study-level results: Highly expanded clone sizes could be underestimated through barcode sharing by identical TCR molecules. Investigators reportedly could detect spiked Jurkat TCR RNA from one cell among one million naive cells. Whereas clones above 20 RNA copies held under 1% of naive-cell molecules, they held over 97% of effector molecules.

The CDR3 runs 13 residues. V was clipped by 3 bases and J by 3 bases, with 9 bases between them. Germline V CDR1 and CDR2: SEHNR, FQNEAQ (reference sequence). This clonotype appeared many times. Its target is unknown. Listed TCR primers, together with previously described methods, were used for the bulk TCR libraries. TCRdb fed the PCR reads into MiXCR, producing one record per CDR3 protein. The table shows under 75,000 distinct CDR3 sequences, with 19% occurring only once. The chain couples TRBV7-9 to TRBJ2-7; tentative D call: TRBD2 (5 bases). This sequence originates from a human donor in good health. Some libraries in this study had Jurkat cell RNA spiked in. The specimen sequenced was naive CD8+ T cells from blood, with Jurkat cell RNA spiked in. Stated subset: FACS-sorted CD8+CD4-CCR7+CD45RA+ naive T cells. The CDR3 protein is CASSLVGDYEQYF. Here the CDR3 DNA reads TGTGCCAGCAGCTTGGTCGGGGACTACGAGCAGTACTTC.